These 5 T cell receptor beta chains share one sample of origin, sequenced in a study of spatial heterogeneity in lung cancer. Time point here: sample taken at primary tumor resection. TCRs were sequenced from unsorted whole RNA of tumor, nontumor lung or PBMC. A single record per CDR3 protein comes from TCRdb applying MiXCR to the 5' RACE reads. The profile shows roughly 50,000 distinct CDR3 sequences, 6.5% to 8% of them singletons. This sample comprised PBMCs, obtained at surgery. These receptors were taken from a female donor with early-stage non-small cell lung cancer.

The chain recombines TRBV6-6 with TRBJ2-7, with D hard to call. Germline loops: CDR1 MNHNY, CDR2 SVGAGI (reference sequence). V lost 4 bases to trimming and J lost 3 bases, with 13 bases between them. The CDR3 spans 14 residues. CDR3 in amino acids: CASSFDKNLYEQYF. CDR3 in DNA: TGTGCCAGCAGTTTCGACAAGAACCTCTACGAGCAGTACTTC.

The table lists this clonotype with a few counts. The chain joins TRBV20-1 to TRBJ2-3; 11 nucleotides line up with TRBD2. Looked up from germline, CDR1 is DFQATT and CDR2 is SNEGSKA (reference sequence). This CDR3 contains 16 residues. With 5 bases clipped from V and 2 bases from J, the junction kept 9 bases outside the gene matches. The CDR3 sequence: CSAQGPGLADTDTQYF. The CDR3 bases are TGCAGTGCTCAGGGACCGGGACTAGCGGACACAGATACGCAGTATTTT.

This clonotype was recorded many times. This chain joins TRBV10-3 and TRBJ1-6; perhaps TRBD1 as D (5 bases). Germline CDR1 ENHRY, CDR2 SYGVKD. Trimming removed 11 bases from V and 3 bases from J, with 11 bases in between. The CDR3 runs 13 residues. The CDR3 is CASTEIYNSPLHF. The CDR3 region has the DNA TGTGCCTCGACAGAGATCTATAATTCACCCCTCCACTTT.

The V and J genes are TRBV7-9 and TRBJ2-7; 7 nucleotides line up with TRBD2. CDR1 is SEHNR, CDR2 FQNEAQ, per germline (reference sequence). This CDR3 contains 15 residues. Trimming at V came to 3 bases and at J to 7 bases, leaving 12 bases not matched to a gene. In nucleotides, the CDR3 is TGTGCCAGCAGCTTGAGTGTCAGGGAGGGTCGGGAGCAGTACTTC. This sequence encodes CASSLSVREGREQYF.

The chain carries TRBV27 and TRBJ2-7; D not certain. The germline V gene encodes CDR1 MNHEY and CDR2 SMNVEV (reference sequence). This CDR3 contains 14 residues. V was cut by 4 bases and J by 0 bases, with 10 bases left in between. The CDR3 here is CASSSPKISYEQYF. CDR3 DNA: TGTGCCAGCAGTTCCCCGAAAATCTCCTACGAGCAGTACTTC.